This TCR beta chain was found in a study of blood T cell repertoires in COVID-19. Trimming shortened V by 1 base and J by 1 base, and 11 bases separated the two germline ends. CDR3 length: 17 amino acids. Germline values: CDR1 SGHDN, CDR2 FVKESK. Study members were between about 18 and 89 years old and lived in 20 to 30 US regions. Profiled with immunoSEQ multiplex PCR; TCRdb holds only in-frame clones, not every one. Of about 270,000 clones in the sample, around 90% were seen once. This sequence originates from a woman in her thirties who had recovered from COVID-19. This chain links TRBV14 with TRBJ2-6; D remains ambiguous. Source material: PBMCs or T cells enriched from blood (not recorded which). This chain's CDR3 is CASSQGQVLSGANVLTF. The CDR3 coding sequence is TGTGCCAGCAGCCAAGGGCAGGTCTTATCTGGGGCCAACGTCCTGACTTTC.